The clone carrying this T cell receptor (beta chain) was picked up a small number of times. The entry originates in a study of blood T cell repertoires in COVID-19. Study in general: Samples of COVID-19 (acute and convalescent) were obtained from the United States, Italy and Spain.

The CDR3 has 15 amino acids. V shed 4 bases and J shed 4 bases, with 13 bases lying between them. Germline V gene data show CDR1 as SGHVS and CDR2 as FQNEAQ. In the original processing: Reference gene primer amplification gave estimated nucleated cell counts. Generated by immunoSEQ multiplex PCR, the TCRdb table keeps only in-frame clones and is missing some. That table is the source of V, J and clone size, and D and trimming were worked out from the DNA. The repertoire holds more than 130,000 clones, around nine tenths seen once, with around 4.5% in the top ten. J is TRBJ2-2 and V is TRBV7-8; perhaps TRBD2 as D (6 bases). The receptor's source is a woman aged 40 to 49 with acute or convalescent COVID-19. The specimen was peripheral blood. DNA for the CDR3: TGTGCCAGCAGCTCCCGGGACTCGTCCACCGGGGAGCTGTTTTTT. Its translation: CASSSRDSSTGELFF. The entire variable domain, with the rest obtained from reference TRBV7-8 and TRBJ2-2, is as follows: GAGVSQSPRYKVAKRGQDVALRCDPISGHVSLFWYQQALGQGPEFLTYFQNEAQLDKSGLPSDRFFAERPEGSVSTLKIQRTQQEDSAVYLCASSSRDSSTGELFFGEGSRLTVL.